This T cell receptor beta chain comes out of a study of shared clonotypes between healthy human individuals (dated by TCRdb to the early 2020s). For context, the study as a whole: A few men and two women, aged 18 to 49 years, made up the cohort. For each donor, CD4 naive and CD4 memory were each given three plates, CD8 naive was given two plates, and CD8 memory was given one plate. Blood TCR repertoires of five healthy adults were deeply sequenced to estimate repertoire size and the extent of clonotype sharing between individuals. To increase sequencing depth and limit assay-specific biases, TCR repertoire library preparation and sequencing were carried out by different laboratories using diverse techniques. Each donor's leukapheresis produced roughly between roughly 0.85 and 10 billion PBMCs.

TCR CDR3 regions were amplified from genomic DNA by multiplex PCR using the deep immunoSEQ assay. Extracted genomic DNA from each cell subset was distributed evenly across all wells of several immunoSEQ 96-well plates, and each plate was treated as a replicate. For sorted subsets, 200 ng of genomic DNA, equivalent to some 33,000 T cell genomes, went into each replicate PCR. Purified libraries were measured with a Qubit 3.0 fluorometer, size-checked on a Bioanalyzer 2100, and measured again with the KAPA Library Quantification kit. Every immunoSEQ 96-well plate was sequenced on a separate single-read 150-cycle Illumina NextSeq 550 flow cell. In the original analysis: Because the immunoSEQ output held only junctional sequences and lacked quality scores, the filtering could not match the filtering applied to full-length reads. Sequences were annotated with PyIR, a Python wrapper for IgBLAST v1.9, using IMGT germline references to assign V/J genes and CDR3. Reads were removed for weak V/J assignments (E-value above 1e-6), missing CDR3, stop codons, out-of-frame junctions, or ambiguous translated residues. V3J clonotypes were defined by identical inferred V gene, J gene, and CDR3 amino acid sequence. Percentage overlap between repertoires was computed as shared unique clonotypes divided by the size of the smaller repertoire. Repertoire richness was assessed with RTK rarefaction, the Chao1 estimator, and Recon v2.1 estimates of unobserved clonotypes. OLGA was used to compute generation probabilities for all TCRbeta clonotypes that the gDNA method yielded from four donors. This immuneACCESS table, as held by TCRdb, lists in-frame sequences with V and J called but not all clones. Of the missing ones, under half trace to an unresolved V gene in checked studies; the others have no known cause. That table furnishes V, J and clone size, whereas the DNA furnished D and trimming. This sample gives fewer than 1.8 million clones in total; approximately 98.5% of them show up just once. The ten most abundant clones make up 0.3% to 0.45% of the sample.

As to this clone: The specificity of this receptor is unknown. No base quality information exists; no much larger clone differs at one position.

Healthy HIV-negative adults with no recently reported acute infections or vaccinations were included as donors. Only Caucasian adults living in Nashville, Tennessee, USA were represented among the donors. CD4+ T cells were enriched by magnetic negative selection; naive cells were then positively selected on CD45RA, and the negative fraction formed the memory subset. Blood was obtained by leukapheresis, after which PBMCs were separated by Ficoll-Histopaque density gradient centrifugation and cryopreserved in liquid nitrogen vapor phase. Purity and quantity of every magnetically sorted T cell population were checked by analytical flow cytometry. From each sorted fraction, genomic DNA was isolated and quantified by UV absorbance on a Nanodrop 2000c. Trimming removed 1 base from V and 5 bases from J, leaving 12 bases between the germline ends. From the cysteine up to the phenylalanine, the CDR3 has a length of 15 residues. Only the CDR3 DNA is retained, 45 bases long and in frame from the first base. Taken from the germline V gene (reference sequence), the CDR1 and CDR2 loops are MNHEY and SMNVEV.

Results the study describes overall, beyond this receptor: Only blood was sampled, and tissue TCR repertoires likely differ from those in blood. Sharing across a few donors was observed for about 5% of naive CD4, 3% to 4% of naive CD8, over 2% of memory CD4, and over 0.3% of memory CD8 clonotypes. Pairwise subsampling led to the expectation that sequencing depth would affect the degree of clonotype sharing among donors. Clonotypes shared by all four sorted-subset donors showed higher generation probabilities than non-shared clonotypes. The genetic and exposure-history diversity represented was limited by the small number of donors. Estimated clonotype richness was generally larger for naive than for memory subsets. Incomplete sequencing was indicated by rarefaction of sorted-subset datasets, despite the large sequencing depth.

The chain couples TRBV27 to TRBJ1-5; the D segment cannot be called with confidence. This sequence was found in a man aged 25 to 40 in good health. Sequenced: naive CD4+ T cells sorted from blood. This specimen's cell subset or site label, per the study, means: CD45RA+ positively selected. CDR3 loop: CASSLFDPGDQPQHF. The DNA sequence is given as TGTGCCAGCAGTTTATTTGACCCAGGTGATCAGCCCCAGCATTTT.